The 5 T cell receptor beta chains below come from one sample, sequenced in a study of OX40 agonist ivuxolimab in advanced cancers. This table comes from immunoSEQ multiplex PCR, and its TCRdb copy is limited to in-frame clones, with some not included. The sample shows about 93,000 clones, roughly 94% of them seen only once. Material: CD4+ or CD8+ T cells sorted from blood, obtained in a trial of the OX40 agonist ivuxolimab. The receptor source for this set is an adult with an advanced solid tumor such as melanoma, head and neck, liver or kidney cancer.

This sequence joins TRBV21-1 and TRBJ2-6; TRBD1, the D gene given by the table, was not confirmed from the DNA. TRBV21-1 is a listed pseudogene. The CDR3 sequence is 21 residues long. CDR3 in amino acids: CASSGHRDRAMCHSGANVLTF. In DNA form, the CDR3 reads TGTGCCAGCAGCGGACACCGGGACAGGGCGATGTGCCATTCTGGGGCCAACGTCCTGACTTTC.

The chain has TRBV4-3 and TRBJ2-1; perhaps TRBD2 as D (5 bases). The CDR3 has 15 amino acids. V was pared by 0 bases and J by 9 bases, with 15 bases between. Looked up from germline, CDR1 is LGHNA and CDR2 is YSLEER. Here the CDR3 reads CASSQDGSTRGEQFF. The CDR3 DNA reads TGCGCCAGCAGCCAAGATGGTTCCACACGGGGTGAGCAGTTCTTC.

This clone was counted once. This rearrangement joins TRBV27 to TRBJ2-1; 7 bases agree with TRBD2. The CDR3 extends over 17 amino acids. The germline V gene encodes CDR1 MNHEY and CDR2 SMNVEV (reference sequence). V lost 2 bases, J lost 5 bases, and 12 bases stayed unmatched. The CDR3 sequence: CASSLRGGAGANNEQFF. CDR3 nucleotides: TGTGCCAGCAGTTTAAGGGGTGGTGCGGGAGCGAACAATGAGCAGTTCTTC.

This chain links TRBV4-3 with TRBJ1-1; 8 nucleotides match TRBD1. With 4 bases clipped from V and 0 bases from J, the junction kept 4 bases outside the gene matches. The CDR3 totals 15 residues. CDR1 and CDR2 (germline): LGHNA, YSLEER. In DNA, the CDR3 is TGCGCCAGCAGCCCCGGGACAGGCCTGAACACTGAAGCTTTCTTT. It codes for CASSPGTGLNTEAFF.

A few counts support this clone. CDR3 residues: CASSPGQAFEGYTF. DNA of the CDR3: TGTGCCAGCAGCCCGGGACAGGCCTTCGAGGGCTACACCTTC. The chain carries TRBV5-4 and TRBJ1-2; 8 bases match TRBD1. V trimming: 4 bases; J trimming: 8 bases; junction bases outside the gene matches: 10. The CDR3 has 14 amino acids. Germline CDR1 reads SGHNT; CDR2 reads YYREEE (reference sequence).